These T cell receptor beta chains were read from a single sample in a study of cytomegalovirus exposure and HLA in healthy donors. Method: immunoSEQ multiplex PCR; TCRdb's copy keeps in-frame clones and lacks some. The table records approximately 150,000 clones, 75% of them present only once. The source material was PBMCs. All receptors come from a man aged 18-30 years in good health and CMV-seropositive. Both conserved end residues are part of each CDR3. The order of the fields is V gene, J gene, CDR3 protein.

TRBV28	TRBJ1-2	CASRAAVGYTF
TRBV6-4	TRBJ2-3	CASSASSGTDTQYF
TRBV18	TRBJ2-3	CASSPIQQRDSDTQYF
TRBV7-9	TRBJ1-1	CASSLFGAGGAFF
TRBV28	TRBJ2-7	CASSGNQRGYEQYF
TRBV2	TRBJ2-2	CASCTLSRELFF
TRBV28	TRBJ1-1	CASSPGQNTEAFF
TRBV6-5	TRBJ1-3	CASSYDRGSGNTIYF
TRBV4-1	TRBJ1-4	CASSEAGTGGEKLFF
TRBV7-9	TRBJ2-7	CASRRGQSYEQYF
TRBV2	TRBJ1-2	CASSVPGTGDSNYGYTF
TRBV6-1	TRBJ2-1	CAGRTSADNEQFF
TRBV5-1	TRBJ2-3	CASSLSGGYTDTQYF
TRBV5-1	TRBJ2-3	CASSLPSSGRITDTQYF
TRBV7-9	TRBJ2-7	CASSQVAGAGYEQYF
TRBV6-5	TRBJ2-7	CASRPGLVLRVQYF
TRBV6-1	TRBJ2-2	CASRNSGSSGELFF
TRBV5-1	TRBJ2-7	CASSLGLADIYEQYF
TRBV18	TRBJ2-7	CASSPPGQGSKQYF
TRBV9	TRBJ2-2	CASSVEQGSGTGELFF
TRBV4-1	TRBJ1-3	CASSQGVIASGNTIYF
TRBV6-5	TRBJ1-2	CASSYSAGVNGYTF
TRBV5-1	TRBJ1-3	CASSLATARGSIYF
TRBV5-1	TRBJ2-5	CASTFPIAGEETQYF
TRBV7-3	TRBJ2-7	CASSSNSGRGDEQYF
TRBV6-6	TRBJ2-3	CASSYRGRTDTQYF
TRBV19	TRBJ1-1	CASTVNRQGSTEAFF
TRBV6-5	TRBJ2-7	CASRQNSGRAYEQYF
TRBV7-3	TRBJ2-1	CASSLTVSGEQFF
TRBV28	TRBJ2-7	CASISPHSIPYEQYF
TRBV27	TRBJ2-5	CASSRTPQGVETQYF
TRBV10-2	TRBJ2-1	CASGAVNSYNEQFF
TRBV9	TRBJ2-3	CASSVVSDTDTQYF
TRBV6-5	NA	CASAKTQGSYEQYF
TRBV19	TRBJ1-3	CASRAVSGNTIYF
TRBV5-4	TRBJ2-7	CASSPQTGSSYEQYF
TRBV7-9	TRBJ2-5	CASGAGTAGGEQYF
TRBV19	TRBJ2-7	CASSIVTYSGEQYF
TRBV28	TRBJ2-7	CASSLLGSGRHYEQYF
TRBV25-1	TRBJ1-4	CASSEPGGWGEKLFF
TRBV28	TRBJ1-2	CATHLTDRGSWGYTF
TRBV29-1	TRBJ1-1	CSVERGGLEAFF
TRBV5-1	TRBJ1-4	CASSQRGTGAGEKLFF
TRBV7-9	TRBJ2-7	CASSPKGLALNSGHEQYF
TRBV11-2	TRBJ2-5	CASSLVFDSPWAQYF
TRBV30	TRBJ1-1	CAWSLRQAEAFF
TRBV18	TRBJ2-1	CASSPREATYNEQFF
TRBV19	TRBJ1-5	CVSSWRGGQPQHF
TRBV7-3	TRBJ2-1	CASSLVSGEGEQFF
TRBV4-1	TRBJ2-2	CASSQVAGGANTGELFF
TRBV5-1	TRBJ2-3	CASSLRTSGGADTQYF
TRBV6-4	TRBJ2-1	CASSDSSASGTNEQFF
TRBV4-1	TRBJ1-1	CASRGGPNTEAFF
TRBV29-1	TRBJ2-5	CSVEYPGILEGETQYF
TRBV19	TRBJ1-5	CASKITLMTARHQPQHF